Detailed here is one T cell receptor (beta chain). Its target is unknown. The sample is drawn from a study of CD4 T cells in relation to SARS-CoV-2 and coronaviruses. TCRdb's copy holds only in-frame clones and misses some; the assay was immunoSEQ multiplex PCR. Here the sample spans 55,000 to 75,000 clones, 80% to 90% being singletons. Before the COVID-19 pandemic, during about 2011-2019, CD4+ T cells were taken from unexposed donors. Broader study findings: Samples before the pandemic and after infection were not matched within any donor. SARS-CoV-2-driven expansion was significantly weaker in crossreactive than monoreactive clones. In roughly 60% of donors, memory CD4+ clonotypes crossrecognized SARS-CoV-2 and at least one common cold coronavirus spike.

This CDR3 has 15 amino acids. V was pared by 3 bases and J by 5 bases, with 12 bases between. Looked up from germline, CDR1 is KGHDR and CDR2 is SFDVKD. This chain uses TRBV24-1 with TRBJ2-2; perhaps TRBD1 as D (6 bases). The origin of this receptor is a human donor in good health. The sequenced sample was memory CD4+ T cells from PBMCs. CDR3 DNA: TGTGCCACCAGTGATCCCAACAGGGCGACCGGGGAGCTGTTTTTT. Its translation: CATSDPNRATGELFF.